The text below deals with one T cell receptor (beta chain). This sample is part of a study of OX40 agonist ivuxolimab in advanced cancers. Whole-study context: Cohort: 80% to 90% men, mean age about 60, aged roughly 23 to 90. Partial responses were seen in three patients, one with hepatocellular carcinoma and two with cutaneous melanoma.

TCRdb's table, derived via immunoSEQ multiplex PCR, lists solely in-frame clones and lacks some. The table records under 25,000 clones, more than 80% of them present only once. This CDR3 spans 14 amino acids. Per germline, CDR1 MDHEN and CDR2 SYDVKM. The V end was cut by 5 bases, the J end by 0 bases, with 10 bases between. The clonotype comes from an adult with an advanced solid tumor such as melanoma, head and neck, liver or kidney cancer. The sample consisted of CD4+ or CD8+ T cells sorted from blood, taken in a trial of the OX40 agonist ivuxolimab. The chain links TRBV28 to TRBJ1-2, with D maybe TRBD1 (5 bases). The CDR3 sequence is CASSDRGANYGYTF. The DNA of the CDR3 is TGTGCCAGCAGTGACCGGGGGGCTAACTATGGCTACACCTTC.